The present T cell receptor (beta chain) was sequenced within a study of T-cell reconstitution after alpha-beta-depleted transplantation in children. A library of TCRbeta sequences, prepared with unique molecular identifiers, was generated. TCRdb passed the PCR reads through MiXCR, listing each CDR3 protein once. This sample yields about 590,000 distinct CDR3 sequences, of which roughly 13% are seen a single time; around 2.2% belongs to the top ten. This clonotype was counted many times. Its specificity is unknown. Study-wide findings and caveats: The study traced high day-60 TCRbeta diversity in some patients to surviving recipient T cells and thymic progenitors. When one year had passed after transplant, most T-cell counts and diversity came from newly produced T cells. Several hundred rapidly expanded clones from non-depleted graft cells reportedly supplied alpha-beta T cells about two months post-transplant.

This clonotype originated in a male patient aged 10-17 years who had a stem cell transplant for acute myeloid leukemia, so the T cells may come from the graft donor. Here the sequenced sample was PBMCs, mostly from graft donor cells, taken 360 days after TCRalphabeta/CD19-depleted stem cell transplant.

Here the CDR3 reads CASRPGANQPQHF. Written as DNA, the CDR3 is TGTGCCAGCAGACCGGGGGCCAATCAGCCCCAGCATTTT. The V call is TRBV12-3 or TRBV12-4, the J call TRBJ1-5, with a tentative D call TRBD1 (6 bases). This CDR3 has 13 residues. Deletions cut 6 bases from V and 3 bases from J, with 9 bases between.